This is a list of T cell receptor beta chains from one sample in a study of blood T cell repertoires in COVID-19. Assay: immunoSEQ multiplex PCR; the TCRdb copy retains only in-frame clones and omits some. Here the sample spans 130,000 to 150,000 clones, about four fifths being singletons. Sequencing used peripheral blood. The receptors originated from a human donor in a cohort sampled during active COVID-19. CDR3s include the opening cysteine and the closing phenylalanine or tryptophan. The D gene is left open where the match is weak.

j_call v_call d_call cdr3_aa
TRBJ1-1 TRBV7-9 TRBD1 CASSTGAGTEAFF
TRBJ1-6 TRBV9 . CASSPVTGIDSPLHF
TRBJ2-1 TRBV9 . CASSVNSNEQFF
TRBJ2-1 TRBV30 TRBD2 CAWTTSGGSYNEQFF
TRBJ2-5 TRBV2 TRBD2 CASNSGGAVETQYF
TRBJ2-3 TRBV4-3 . CASSQGATDTQYF
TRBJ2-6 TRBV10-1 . CASRPRTVNSGANVLTF
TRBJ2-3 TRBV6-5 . CASSYRQGHSDTQYF
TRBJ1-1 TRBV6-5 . CASSLQGSEAFF
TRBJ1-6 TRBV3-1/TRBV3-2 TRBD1 CASTLLTTGTHNSPLHF
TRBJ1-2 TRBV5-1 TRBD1 CASGGTGGGYGYTF
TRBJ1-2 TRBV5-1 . CASSSDGAYGYTF
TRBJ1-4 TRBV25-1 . CASSEYLLSYEKLFF
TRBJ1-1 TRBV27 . CASSLSPQGGNTEAFF
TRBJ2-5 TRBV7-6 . CASSLAVGSGLGETQYF
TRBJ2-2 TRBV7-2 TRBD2 CASSLGGRGGPGELFF
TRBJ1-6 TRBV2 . CASGSTGPNSPLHF
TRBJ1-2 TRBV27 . CASSLSAGGDYGYTF
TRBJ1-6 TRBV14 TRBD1 CASGPGTEYSPLHF
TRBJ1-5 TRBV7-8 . CASSFSGREARQPQHF
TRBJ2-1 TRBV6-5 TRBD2 CASSRTSGGYNEQFF
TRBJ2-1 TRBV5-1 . CASSLGLSGYNEQFF
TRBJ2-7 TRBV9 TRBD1 CASSVAPSNRGPYEQYF
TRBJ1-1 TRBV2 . CASSEETVSLNTEAFF
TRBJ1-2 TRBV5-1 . CASSRSGEGYTF
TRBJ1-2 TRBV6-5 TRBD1 CASSYSAGTANYGYTF
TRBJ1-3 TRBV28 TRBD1 CASSFQAGGYTIYF
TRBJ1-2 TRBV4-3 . CASSQDYWSAQFYGYTF
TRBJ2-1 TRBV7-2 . CASNLGAGYNEQFF
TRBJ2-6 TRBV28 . CASTGFSGANVLTF
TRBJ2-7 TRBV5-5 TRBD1 CASSFSDRVDYEQYF
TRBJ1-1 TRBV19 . CASSIGGLKAEAFF
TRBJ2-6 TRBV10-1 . CAPRGSGANVLTF
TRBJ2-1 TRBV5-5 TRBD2 CASMRGGLGNEQFF
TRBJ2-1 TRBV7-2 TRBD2 CASSLVGGGPYNEQFF
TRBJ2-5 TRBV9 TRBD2 CASSVAPTSGVETQYF
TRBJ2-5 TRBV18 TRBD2 CASSRGLAGSQETQYF
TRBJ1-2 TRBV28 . CASLNRAVFGYTF
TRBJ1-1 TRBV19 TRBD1 CASSAQDRDATEAFF
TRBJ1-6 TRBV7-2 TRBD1 CASSSPTGMDSPLHF
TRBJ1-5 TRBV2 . CASSVTPNQPQHF
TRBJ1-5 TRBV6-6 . CASSFDRTMFF
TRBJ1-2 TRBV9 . CASSVDTDYGYTF
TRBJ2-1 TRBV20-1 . CSASSRSDQFF
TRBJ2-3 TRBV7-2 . CASSLVIAVSTDTQYF